A selection of T cell receptor beta chains follows, all from one sample in a study of T cells in Graves' hyperthyroidism and ophthalmopathy. Via MiXCR, TCRdb re-called the multiplex PCR reads, giving one row per CDR3 protein. The table includes about 740,000 distinct CDR3 sequences, around 15% detected once. The sequenced material came from blood. These receptors originate from a woman between 18 and 29 years old with Graves' hyperthyroidism. CDR3s include the opening cysteine and the closing phenylalanine or tryptophan. D genes are given only for firm matches. Clone sizes are given selectively: once, few, many, or a class where the clone is expanded.

v_call	d_call	clone_size	j_call	cdr3_aa	cdr3_nt
TRBV12-3/TRBV12-4	TRBD1	-	TRBJ2-1	CASSGDRTGQRNEQFF	TGTGCCAGCAGTGGGGACAGGACAGGGCAACGCAATGAGCAGTTCTTC
TRBV7-9	-	-	TRBJ2-7	CASSLARLDLRGEQYF	TGTGCCAGCAGCTTAGCTAGGCTCGACCTTCGGGGCGAGCAGTACTTC
TRBV7-7	-	many	TRBJ1-5	CASSLGLEQPQHF	TGTGCTAGCAGCTTAGGACTAGAACAGCCCCAGCATTTT
TRBV24-1	TRBD2	many	TRBJ2-3	CATSDLTSGSTDTQYF	TGTGCCACCAGTGATTTGACTAGCGGTAGCACAGATACGCAGTATTTT
TRBV10-1	TRBD2	many	TRBJ2-7	CASSALAGAQYEQYF	TGCGCCAGCAGTGCACTAGCGGGAGCTCAATACGAGCAGTACTTC
TRBV30	-	many	TRBJ1-4	CAWSVSSRRELFF	TGTGCCTGGAGCGTATCGAGCCGAAGGGAACTGTTTTTT
TRBV11-2	TRBD1	many	TRBJ2-3	CASSPWTGLTPSPDTQYF	TGTGCCAGCAGCCCCTGGACAGGTCTTACCCCGAGCCCAGATACGCAGTATTTT
TRBV7-2	-	-	TRBJ1-2	CASSQGRDTRLSGYTF	TGTGCCAGCAGCCAGGGGAGGGACACCCGGCTGTCTGGCTACACCTTC
TRBV7-9	TRBD2	many	TRBJ2-1	CASSLRGAGGSLNEQFF	TGTGCCAGCAGCTTACGAGGAGCGGGAGGGTCCCTCAATGAGCAGTTCTTC
TRBV9	-	many	TRBJ2-3	CASSVDYRTDTQYF	TGTGCCAGCAGCGTGGACTACCGCACAGATACGCAGTATTTT
TRBV30	TRBD2	-	TRBJ2-1	CACRLAGGPYYNEQFF	TGTGCCTGCCGACTAGCGGGAGGGCCCTATTACAATGAGCAGTTCTTC
TRBV20-1	-	few	TRBJ1-2	CSARAGALYGYTF	TGCAGTGCTAGGGCGGGGGCACTCTATGGCTACACCTTC
TRBV12-3/TRBV12-4	TRBD2	many	TRBJ2-1	CASRRGSWYEQFF	TGTGCCAGCAGACGCGGGAGTTGGTATGAGCAGTTCTTC
TRBV29-1	-	many	TRBJ2-7	CSVEQGTGEQYF	TGCAGCGTTGAACAAGGGACGGGCGAGCAGTACTTC
TRBV27	-	many	TRBJ1-5	CASSVQGDQPQHF	TGTGCCAGCAGTGTTCAGGGAGATCAGCCCCAGCATTTT
TRBV10-3	-	many	TRBJ2-7	CAISGEDNPYEQYF	TGTGCCATCAGTGGAGAGGACAACCCATACGAGCAGTACTTC
TRBV20-1	TRBD1	many	TRBJ1-2	CSARHLRGGVTANYGYTF	TGCAGTGCTAGACACCTCAGAGGGGGCGTGACAGCTAACTATGGCTACACCTTC
TRBV7-2	TRBD2	-	TRBJ2-7	CASSLGSSGRAGSYEQYF	TGTGCCAGCAGCTTAGGATCAAGCGGGAGGGCCGGGTCCTACGAGCAGTACTTC
TRBV27	-	-	TRBJ1-3	CASRSALQGWNTIYF	TGTGCCAGCAGGTCCGCCCTACAGGGTTGGAACACCATATATTTT
TRBV27	-	many	TRBJ1-5	CASSLRSRDQPQHF	TGTGCCAGCAGTTTACGTAGCCGAGATCAGCCCCAGCATTTT
TRBV11-2	TRBD2	many	TRBJ2-3	CASSKRTSGTADTQYF	TGTGCCAGCAGTAAAAGGACTAGCGGGACCGCAGATACGCAGTATTTT
TRBV9	-	-	TRBJ2-7	CASSVEAGISYEQYF	TGTGCCAGCAGCGTAGAAGCAGGGATCTCCTACGAGCAGTACTTC
TRBV11-2	TRBD2	many	TRBJ2-1	CASSLVDSGSSYNEQFF	TGTGCCAGCAGCTTAGTAGATAGCGGGAGCTCCTACAATGAGCAGTTCTTC
TRBV7-9	TRBD2	-	TRBJ2-1	CASSLTSGEVVMGEQFF	TGTGCCAGCAGCTTAACTAGCGGGGAGGTAGTAATGGGTGAGCAGTTCTTC
TRBV11-3	TRBD2	many	TRBJ2-7	CASSPLTPGLAGVSPYEQYF	TGTGCCAGCAGCCCTCTTACCCCGGGACTAGCGGGAGTGAGTCCCTACGAGCAGTACTTC
TRBV30	-	many	TRBJ1-1	CACVHGNTEAFF	TGTGCCTGTGTACACGGGAACACTGAAGCTTTCTTT
TRBV7-8	-	many	TRBJ2-7	CASSLVGENYEQYF	TGTGCCAGCAGCTTAGTCGGGGAGAACTACGAGCAGTACTTC
TRBV15	TRBD1	-	TRBJ1-3	CATRTGGMNTIYF	TGTGCCACAAGGACAGGGGGTATGAACACCATATATTTT
TRBV20-1	TRBD1	-	TRBJ2-1	CRVKGQGRRNEQFF	TGCAGGGTAAAGGGACAGGGGAGGCGCAATGAGCAGTTCTTC
TRBV7-3	TRBD2	many	TRBJ2-2	CASSSGLAGGTGELFF	TGTGCCAGCAGCTCGGGACTAGCGGGAGGCACCGGGGAGCTGTTTTTT
TRBV2	-	-	TRBJ2-7	CASSPQGTSSYEQYF	TGTGCCAGCAGTCCACAGGGAACCTCTTCCTACGAGCAGTACTTC
TRBV27	-	-	TRBJ2-3	CASSLIVGFTDTQYF	TGTGCCAGCAGTTTGATAGTAGGATTCACAGATACGCAGTATTTT
TRBV29-1	-	-	TRBJ1-2	CGVGSGQMNYGYTF	TGCGGCGTGGGATCGGGACAAATGAACTATGGCTACACCTTC
TRBV18	-	-	TRBJ1-1	CASSRPPDRTNTEAFF	TGTGCCAGCTCACGACCCCCGGACAGAACGAACACTGAAGCTTTCTTT
TRBV28	-	-	TRBJ2-6	CASSFSLGIGANVLTF	TGTGCCAGCAGTTTTAGCCTGGGGATCGGGGCCAACGTCCTGACTTTC
TRBV10-3	-	few	TRBJ1-1	CAINELSRDGKLNTEAFF	TGTGCCATCAACGAGTTAAGCCGGGACGGAAAATTGAACACTGAAGCTTTCTTT
TRBV14	-	-	TRBJ2-3	CASSRHTESDTQYF	TGTGCCAGCAGCCGACATACAGAGTCAGATACGCAGTATTTT
TRBV7-9	-	few	TRBJ2-5	CASSLVQWHTIETQYF	TGTGCCAGCAGCTTAGTTCAGTGGCACACTATAGAGACCCAGTACTTC
TRBV7-9	-	-	TRBJ2-5	CASSLDSRGQETQYF	TGTGCCAGCAGCTTAGATTCCAGGGGCCAAGAGACCCAGTACTTC
TRBV24-1	-	-	TRBJ1-5	CATSDRGSGQPQHF	TGTGCCACCAGTGATAGGGGGTCCGGACAGCCCCAGCATTTT
TRBV7-9	-	few	TRBJ2-2	CASSLRGRHTGELFF	TGTGCCAGCAGCTTGCGGGGGCGGCACACCGGGGAGCTGTTTTTT
TRBV29-1	-	many	TRBJ1-2	CSVDLYLHGYTF	TGCAGCGTTGACCTGTACCTTCATGGCTACACCTTC
TRBV11-1	TRBD2	many	TRBJ2-1	CASSLLAGASEQFF	TGTGCCAGCAGCCTACTAGCGGGAGCCAGTGAGCAGTTCTTC
TRBV5-1	TRBD2	many	TRBJ2-3	CASSLLAGGDPDTQYF	TGCGCCAGCAGCCTTCTAGCGGGAGGGGACCCAGATACGCAGTATTTT
TRBV19	-	-	TRBJ1-1	CATKRVFNTEASF	TGTGCCACTAAACGGGTATTTAACACTGAAGCTTCCTTT
TRBV2	-	many	TRBJ2-1	CASSKMSSHNEQFF	TGTGCCAGCAGCAAGATGAGCTCTCACAATGAGCAGTTCTTC
TRBV4-1	-	-	TRBJ1-5	CASSILSDPDGNQPQHF	TGCGCCAGCAGCATCCTATCGGACCCGGACGGCAATCAGCCCCAGCATTTT
TRBV6-2/TRBV6-3	-	-	TRBJ2-7	CAISRAGDSYEQYF	TGTGCCATCAGTCGGGCGGGTGACTCCTACGAGCAGTACTTC
TRBV5-1	-	-	TRBJ1-2	CASRPDSGTANYGYTF	TGCGCCAGCAGACCCGATTCAGGGACCGCAAACTATGGCTACACCTTC
TRBV7-9	-	many	TRBJ1-4	CASSLAATNEKLFF	TGTGCCAGCAGCTTGGCAGCAACTAATGAAAAACTGTTTTTT